A selection of T cell receptor beta chains follows, all from one sample in a study of blood T cell repertoires in COVID-19. Sequencing was performed with immunoSEQ multiplex PCR; in TCRdb, only in-frame clones are kept and a portion is missing. The repertoire holds 350,000 to 450,000 clones, with under 85% as singletons. The sequenced sample consisted of PBMCs or T cells enriched from blood (not recorded which). The receptor source for this set is a woman between 45 and 60 years old who had recovered from COVID-19. CDR3s include the opening cysteine and the closing phenylalanine or tryptophan. Fields, in order: D gene, clone size, V gene, J gene, CDR3 DNA, CDR3 protein. The D gene is left open where the match is weak. Where a row states a size, it is once, few, many or the class of an expanded clone; other rows omit it.

D: -; size: -; V: TRBV3-1/TRBV3-2; J: TRBJ1-2; DNA: TGTGCCAGCAGCCCCCCAGAAGGGGCGAAAGGCTACACCTTC; CDR3: CASSPPEGAKGYTF
D: -; size: -; V: TRBV9; J: TRBJ2-1; DNA: TGTGCCAGCAGCGGGCCCCTTGACAATGAGCAGTTCTTC; CDR3: CASSGPLDNEQFF
D: -; size: once; V: TRBV5-1; J: TRBJ2-5; DNA: TGCGCCAGCAGCTTGACCCCGGGTCCAAAAGAGACCCAGTACTTC; CDR3: CASSLTPGPKETQYF
D: -; size: -; V: TRBV5-6; J: TRBJ1-1; DNA: TGTGCCAGCAGAACAGGGATGAACACTGAAGCTTTCTTT; CDR3: CASRTGMNTEAFF
D: -; size: -; V: TRBV5-1; J: TRBJ1-1; DNA: TGCGCCAGCAGCGAGACACAGAACACTGAAGCTTTCTTT; CDR3: CASSETQNTEAFF
D: TRBD2; size: -; V: TRBV9; J: TRBJ2-1; DNA: TGTGCCAGCAGCTTGGGACTAGCGGACAATGAGCAGTTCTTC; CDR3: CASSLGLADNEQFF
D: TRBD2; size: once; V: TRBV5-6; J: TRBJ2-2; DNA: TGTGCCAGCAGCTTGGGCCCGGGAGGTTCCACCGGGGAGCTGTTTTTT; CDR3: CASSLGPGGSTGELFF
D: -; size: -; V: TRBV27; J: TRBJ1-4; DNA: TGTGCCAGCAGTTCATTGGTACAGATAGAAAAACTGTTTTTT; CDR3: CASSSLVQIEKLFF
D: TRBD1; size: -; V: TRBV14; J: TRBJ1-1; DNA: TGTGCCAGCAGCCCGACCCTCGGACAGGGGAACACTGAAGCTTTCTTT; CDR3: CASSPTLGQGNTEAFF
D: -; size: -; V: TRBV15; J: TRBJ1-1; DNA: TGTGCCACCAGCAGAGGCGGGGTCACAACTCACCTTTTTTTT; CDR3: CATSRGGVTTHLFF
D: TRBD2; size: -; V: TRBV11-2; J: TRBJ2-7; DNA: TGTGCCAGCAGCGCAAGCGGGAGCGGTCCCTACGAGCAGTACTTC; CDR3: CASSASGSGPYEQYF